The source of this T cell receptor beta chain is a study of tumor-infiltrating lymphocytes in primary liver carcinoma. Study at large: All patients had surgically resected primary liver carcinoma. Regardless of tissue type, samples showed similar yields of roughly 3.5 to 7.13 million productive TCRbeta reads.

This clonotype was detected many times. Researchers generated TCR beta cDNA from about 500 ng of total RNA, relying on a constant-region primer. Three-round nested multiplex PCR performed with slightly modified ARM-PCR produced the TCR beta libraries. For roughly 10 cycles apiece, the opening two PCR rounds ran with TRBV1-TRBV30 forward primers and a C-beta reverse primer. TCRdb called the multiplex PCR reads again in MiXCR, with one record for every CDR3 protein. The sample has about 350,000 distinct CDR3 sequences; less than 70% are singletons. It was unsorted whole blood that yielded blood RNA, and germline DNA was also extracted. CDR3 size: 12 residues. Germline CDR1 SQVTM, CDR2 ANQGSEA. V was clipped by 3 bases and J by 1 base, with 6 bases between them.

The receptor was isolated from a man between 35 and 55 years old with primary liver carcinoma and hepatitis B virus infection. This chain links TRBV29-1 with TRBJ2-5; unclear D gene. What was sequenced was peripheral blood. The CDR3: CSVEGSQETQYF. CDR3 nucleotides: TGCAGCGTTGAGGGCAGCCAAGAGACCCAGTACTTC.